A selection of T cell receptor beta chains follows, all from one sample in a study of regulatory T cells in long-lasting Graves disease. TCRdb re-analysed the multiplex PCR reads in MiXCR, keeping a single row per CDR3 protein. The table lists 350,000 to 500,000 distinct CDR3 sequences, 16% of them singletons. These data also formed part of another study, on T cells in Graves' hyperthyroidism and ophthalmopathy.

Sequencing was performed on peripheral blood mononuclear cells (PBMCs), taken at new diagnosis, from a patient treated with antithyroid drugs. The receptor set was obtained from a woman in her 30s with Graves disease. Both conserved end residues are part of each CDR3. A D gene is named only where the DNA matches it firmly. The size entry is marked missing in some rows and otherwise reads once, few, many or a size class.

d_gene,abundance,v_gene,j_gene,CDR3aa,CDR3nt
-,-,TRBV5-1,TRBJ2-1,CASSSQVRANEQFF,TGCGCCAGCAGCTCACAGGTCAGGGCCAATGAGCAGTTCTTC
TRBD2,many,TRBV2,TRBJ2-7,CASSPGTTLYEQYF,TGTGCCAGCAGCCCCGGGACTACCCTCTACGAGCAGTACTTC
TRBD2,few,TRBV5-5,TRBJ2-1,CASSWGVTGGNEQFF,TGTGCCAGCAGCTGGGGTGTGACCGGGGGGAATGAGCAGTTCTTC
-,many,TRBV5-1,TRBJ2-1,CASSPGLSSHPPGYNEQFF,TGCGCCAGCAGCCCTGGACTATCTAGCCATCCCCCCGGGTACAATGAGCAGTTCTTC
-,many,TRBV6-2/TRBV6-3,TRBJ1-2,CASSDRTRGGYTF,TGTGCCAGCAGCGACAGGACCCGCGGAGGCTACACCTTC
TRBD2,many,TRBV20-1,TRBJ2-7,CSAAGTSGTYEQYF,TGCAGTGCAGCCGGGACTAGCGGTACCTACGAGCAGTACTTC
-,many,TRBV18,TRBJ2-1,CASCVAGVRGSYNEQFF,TGTGCCAGCTGCGTGGCCGGAGTGAGGGGCTCCTACAATGAGCAGTTCTTC
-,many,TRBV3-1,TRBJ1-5,CASSQDPGVRPQHF,TGTGCCAGCAGCCAAGATCCGGGGGTTCGGCCCCAGCATTTT
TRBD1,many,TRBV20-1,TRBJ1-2,CSASDWTGATYGYTF,TGCAGTGCTAGCGATTGGACAGGGGCTACGTATGGCTACACCTTC
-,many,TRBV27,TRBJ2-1,CASSIGRYNEQFF,TGTGCCAGCAGCATCGGACGTTACAATGAGCAGTTCTTC
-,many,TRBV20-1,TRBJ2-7,CSAKALKGRSYEQYF,TGCAGTGCTAAAGCTCTCAAGGGTAGATCCTACGAGCAGTACTTC
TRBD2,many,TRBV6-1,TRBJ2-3,CASHSGGEIDTQYF,TGTGCCAGCCATAGTGGGGGGGAGATAGATACGCAGTATTTT
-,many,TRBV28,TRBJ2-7,CASSPTSDYYEQYF,TGTGCCAGCAGTCCGACTAGTGACTACTACGAGCAGTACTTC
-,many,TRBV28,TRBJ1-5,CASSLGRWADSNQPQHF,TGTGCCAGCAGTTTAGGGCGCTGGGCAGATAGCAATCAGCCCCAGCATTTT
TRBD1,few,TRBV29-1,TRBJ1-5,CSVKGQGGDQPQHF,TGCAGCGTCAAAGGACAGGGAGGCGATCAGCCCCAGCATTTT
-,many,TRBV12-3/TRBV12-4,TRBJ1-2,CASSSPPGACTF,TGTGCCAGCAGTTCCCCCCCTGGGGCATGCACCTTC
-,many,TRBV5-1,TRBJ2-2,CASSLERPVTGELFF,TGCGCCAGCAGCTTGGAGCGGCCTGTAACCGGGGAGCTGTTTTTT
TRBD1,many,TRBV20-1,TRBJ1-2,CSGISTGSNYGYTF,TGCAGTGGAATATCGACAGGGTCTAACTATGGCTACACCTTC
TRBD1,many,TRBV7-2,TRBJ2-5,CASSLELQGAGETQYF,TGTGCCAGCAGCTTAGAGCTCCAGGGGGCGGGGGAGACCCAGTACTTC
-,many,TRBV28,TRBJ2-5,CASSFGIEKETQYF,TGTGCCAGCAGCTTCGGGATCGAGAAAGAGACCCAGTACTTC
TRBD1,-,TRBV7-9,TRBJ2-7,CASSLEYGQGDYEQYF,TGTGCCAGCAGCTTAGAATACGGACAGGGCGACTACGAGCAGTACTTC
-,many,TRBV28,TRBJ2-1,CASSLYRSNNEQFF,TGTGCCAGCAGTTTATACAGGTCGAACAATGAGCAGTTCTTC
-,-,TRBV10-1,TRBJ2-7,CASSERRGAGKQYF,TGCGCCAGCAGTGAAAGACGGGGCGCCGGGAAGCAGTACTTC
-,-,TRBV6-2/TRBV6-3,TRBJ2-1,CASSYALDEQFF,TGTGCCAGCAGTTACGCCCTTGATGAGCAGTTCTTC
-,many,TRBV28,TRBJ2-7,CASSYGLGYEQYF,TGTGCCAGCAGTTATGGGCTCGGATACGAGCAGTACTTC
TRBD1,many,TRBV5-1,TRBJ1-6,CASSSDRADSPLHF,TGCGCCAGCAGCTCGGACAGGGCAGATTCACCCCTCCACTTT
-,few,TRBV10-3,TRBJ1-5,CAISWDGRRPQHF,TGTGCCATCAGTTGGGACGGCAGAAGGCCCCAGCATTTT
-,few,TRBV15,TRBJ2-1,CATSRDPLPRNGQFF,TGTGCCACCAGCAGAGATCCATTGCCCCGCAATGGGCAGTTCTTC
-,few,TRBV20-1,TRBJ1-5,CSARDFSDTTNQPRHF,TGCAGTGCTAGAGATTTCAGCGACACAACCAATCAGCCCCGGCATTTT
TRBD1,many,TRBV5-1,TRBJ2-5,CASSAGQGLKETQYF,TGCGCCAGCAGCGCTGGACAGGGGCTAAAAGAGACCCAGTACTTC
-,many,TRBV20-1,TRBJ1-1,CSAAGGAGLNTEAFF,TGCAGTGCTGCTGGGGGGGCAGGGTTGAACACTGAAGCTTTCTTT
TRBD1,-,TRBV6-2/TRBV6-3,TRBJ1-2,CAALTGKINYGYTF,TGTGCCGCTCTGACAGGGAAAATTAACTATGGCTACACCTTC
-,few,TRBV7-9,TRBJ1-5,CASSPRGEGYNQPQHF,TGTGCCAGCAGCCCAAGAGGGGAGGGGTACAATCAGCCCCAGCATTTT
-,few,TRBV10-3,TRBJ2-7,CAISADYNNEQYF,TGTGCCATCAGTGCGGACTACAATAACGAGCAGTACTTC
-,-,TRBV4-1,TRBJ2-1,CASSQGLPASSYNEQFF,TGCGCCAGCAGCCAGGGATTACCGGCCTCCTCCTACAATGAGCAGTTCTTC
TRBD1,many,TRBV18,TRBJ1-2,CASSPPSGQGPDGYTF,TGTGCCAGCTCACCACCGTCGGGACAGGGGCCGGATGGCTACACCTTC
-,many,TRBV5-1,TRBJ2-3,CASSSELAETQYF,TGCGCCAGCAGCTCCGAGTTAGCGGAAACGCAGTATTTT
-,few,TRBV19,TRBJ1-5,CASSPGQPPIFRGQPQHF,TGTGCCAGTAGTCCGGGACAACCCCCTATCTTCCGCGGTCAGCCCCAGCATTTT
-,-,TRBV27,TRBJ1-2,CASSLDGQGSGYTF,TGTGCCAGCAGTTTAGATGGTCAGGGATCTGGCTACACCTTC
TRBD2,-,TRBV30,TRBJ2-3,CAWRGTSGRAADTQYF,TGTGCCTGGAGGGGGACTAGCGGGAGGGCTGCAGATACGCAGTATTTT
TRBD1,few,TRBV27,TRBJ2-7,CASSLEGAPYEQYF,TGTGCCAGCAGTTTAGAGGGGGCTCCCTACGAGCAGTACTTC
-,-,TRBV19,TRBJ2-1,CASSHSREKKFF,TGTGCCAGTAGCCACTCCCGGGAAAAGAAGTTCTTC
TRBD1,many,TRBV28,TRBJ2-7,CASSLNRGQQASYEQYF,TGTGCCAGCAGTTTAAACCGGGGACAGCAGGCCTCCTACGAGCAGTACTTC
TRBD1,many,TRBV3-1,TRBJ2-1,CASSQEGRGLSNEQFF,TGTGCCAGCAGCCAAGAGGGCAGGGGGCTTAGCAATGAGCAGTTCTTC